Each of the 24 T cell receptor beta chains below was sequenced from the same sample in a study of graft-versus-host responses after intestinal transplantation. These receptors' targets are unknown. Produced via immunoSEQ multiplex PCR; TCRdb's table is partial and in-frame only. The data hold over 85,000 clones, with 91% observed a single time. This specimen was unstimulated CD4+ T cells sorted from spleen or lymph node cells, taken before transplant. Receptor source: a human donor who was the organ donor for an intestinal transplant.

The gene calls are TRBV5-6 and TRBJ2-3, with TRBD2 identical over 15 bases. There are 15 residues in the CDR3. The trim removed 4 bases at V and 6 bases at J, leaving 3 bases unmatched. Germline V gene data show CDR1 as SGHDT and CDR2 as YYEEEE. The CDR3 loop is CASSQGLAGGDTQYF. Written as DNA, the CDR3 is TGTGCCAGCAGCCAGGGACTAGCGGGGGGTGATACGCAGTATTTT.

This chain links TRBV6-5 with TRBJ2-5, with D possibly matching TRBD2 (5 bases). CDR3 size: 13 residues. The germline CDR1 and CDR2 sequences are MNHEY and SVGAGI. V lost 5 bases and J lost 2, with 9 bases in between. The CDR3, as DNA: TGTGCCAGCAGTCGGGGTCGACAAGAGACCCAGTACTTC. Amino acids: CASSRGRQETQYF.

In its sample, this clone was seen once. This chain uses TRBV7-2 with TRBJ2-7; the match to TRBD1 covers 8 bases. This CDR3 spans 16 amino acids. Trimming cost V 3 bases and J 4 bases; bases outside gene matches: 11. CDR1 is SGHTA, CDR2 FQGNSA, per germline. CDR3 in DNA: TGTGCCAGCAGCTTTTACTCAGGGGGCGAATTTTACGAGCAGTACTTC. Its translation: CASSFYSGGEFYEQYF.

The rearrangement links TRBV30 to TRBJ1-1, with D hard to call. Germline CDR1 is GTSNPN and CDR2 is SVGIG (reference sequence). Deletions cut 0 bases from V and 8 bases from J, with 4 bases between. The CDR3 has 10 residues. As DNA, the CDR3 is TGTGCCTGGAGTGTCAGGGAAGCTTTCTTT. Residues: CAWSVREAFF. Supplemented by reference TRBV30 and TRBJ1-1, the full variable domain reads SQTIHQWPATLVQPVGSPLSLECTVEGTSNPNLYWYRQAAGRGLQLLFYSVGIGQISSEVPQNLSASRPQDRQFILSSKKLLLSDSGFYLCAWSVREAFFGQGTRLTVV.

CDR3 amino acids: CASSYSTGSGTEAFF. For the CDR3, the DNA is TGTGCCAGCAGTTACTCGACAGGGTCGGGCACTGAAGCTTTCTTT. V and J are TRBV6-6 and TRBJ1-1; 7 nucleotides match TRBD1. Germline assignment: CDR1 MNHNY and CDR2 SVGAGI (reference sequence). CDR3 size: 15 residues. V was clipped by 0 bases and J by 4 bases; unmatched bases: 5.

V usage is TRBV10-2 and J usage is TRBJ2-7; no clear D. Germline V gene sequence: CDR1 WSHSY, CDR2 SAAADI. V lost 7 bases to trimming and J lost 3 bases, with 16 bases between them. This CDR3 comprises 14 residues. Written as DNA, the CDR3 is TGCGCCAGCAACCTCAACCCCCTAGTCTACGAGCAGTACTTC. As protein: CASNLNPLVYEQYF.

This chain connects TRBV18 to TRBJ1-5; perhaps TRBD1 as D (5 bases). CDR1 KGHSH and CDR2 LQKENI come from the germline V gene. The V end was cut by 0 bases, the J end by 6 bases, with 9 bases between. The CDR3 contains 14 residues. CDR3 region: CASSPPGGGQPQHF. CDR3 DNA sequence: TGTGCCAGCTCACCACCGGGGGGAGGTCAGCCCCAGCATTTT.

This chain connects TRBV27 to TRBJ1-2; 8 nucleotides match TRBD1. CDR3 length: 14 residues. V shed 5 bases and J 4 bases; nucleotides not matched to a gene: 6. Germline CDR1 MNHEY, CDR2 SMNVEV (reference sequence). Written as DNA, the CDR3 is TGTGCCAGCAGTAGGACAGGGACCGTCTATGGCTACACCTTC. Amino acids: CASSRTGTVYGYTF.

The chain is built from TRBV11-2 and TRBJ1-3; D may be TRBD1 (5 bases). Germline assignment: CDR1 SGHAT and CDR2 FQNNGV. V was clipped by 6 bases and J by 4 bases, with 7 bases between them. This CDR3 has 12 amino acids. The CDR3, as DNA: TGTGCCAGCAGTCGACAGGGAAACACCATATATTTT. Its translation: CASSRQGNTIYF.

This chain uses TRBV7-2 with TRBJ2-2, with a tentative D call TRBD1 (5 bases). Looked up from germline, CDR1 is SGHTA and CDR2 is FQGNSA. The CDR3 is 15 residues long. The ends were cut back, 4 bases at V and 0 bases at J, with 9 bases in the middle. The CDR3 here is CASSSTATNTGELFF. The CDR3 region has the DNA TGTGCCAGCAGCTCGACAGCAACGAACACCGGGGAGCTGTTTTTT.

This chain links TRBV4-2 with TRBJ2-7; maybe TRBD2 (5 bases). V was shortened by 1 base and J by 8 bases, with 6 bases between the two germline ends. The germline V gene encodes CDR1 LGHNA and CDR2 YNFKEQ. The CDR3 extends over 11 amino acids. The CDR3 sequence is CASSQAGKQYF. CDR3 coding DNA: TGTGCCAGCAGCCAAGCGGGGAAGCAGTACTTC.

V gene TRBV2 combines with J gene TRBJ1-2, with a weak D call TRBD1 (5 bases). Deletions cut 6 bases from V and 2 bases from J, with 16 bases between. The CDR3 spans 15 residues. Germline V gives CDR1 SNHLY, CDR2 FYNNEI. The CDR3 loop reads CASRGLRGGNYGYTF. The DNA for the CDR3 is TGTGCCAGCAGGGGGCTAAGGGGAGGAAACTATGGCTACACCTTC.

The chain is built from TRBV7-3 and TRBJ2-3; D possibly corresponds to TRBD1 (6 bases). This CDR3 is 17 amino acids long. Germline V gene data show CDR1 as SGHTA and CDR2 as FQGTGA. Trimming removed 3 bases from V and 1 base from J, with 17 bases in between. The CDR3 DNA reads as TGTGCCAGCAGCTTCCCCGACTCGGGACAAGGCACAGATACGCAGTATTTT. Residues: CASSFPDSGQGTDTQYF.

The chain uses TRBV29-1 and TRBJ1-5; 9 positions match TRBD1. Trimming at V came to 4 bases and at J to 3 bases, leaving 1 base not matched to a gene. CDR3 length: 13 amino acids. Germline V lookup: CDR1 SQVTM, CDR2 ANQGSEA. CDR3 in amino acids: CSVGTGVNQPQHF. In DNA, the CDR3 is TGCAGCGTTGGGACAGGGGTCAATCAGCCCCAGCATTTT.

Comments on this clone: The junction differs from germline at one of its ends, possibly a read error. CDR3 sequence reads: CASSTGTGGASDF. CDR3 nucleotides: TGTGCCAGTAGTACCGGGACAGGGGGCGCTTCGGACTTC. The chain uses TRBV19 and TRBJ2-5; 12 bases agree with TRBD1. Germline V CDR1 and CDR2: LNHDA, SQIVND (reference sequence). The CDR3 consists of 13 residues.

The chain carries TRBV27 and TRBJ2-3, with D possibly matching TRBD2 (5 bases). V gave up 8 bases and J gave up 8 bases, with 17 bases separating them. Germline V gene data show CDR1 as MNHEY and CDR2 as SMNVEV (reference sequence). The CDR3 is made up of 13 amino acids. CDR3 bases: TGTGCCAGCCGACCCTGGGCGGCGGGTACGCAGTATTTT. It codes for CASRPWAAGTQYF.

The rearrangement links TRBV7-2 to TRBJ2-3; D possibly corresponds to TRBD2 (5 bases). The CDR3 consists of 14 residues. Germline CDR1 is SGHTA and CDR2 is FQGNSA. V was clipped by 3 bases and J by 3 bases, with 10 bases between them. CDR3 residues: CASSFLLATDTQYF. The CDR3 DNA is TGTGCCAGCAGCTTCCTCCTAGCTACAGATACGCAGTATTTT.

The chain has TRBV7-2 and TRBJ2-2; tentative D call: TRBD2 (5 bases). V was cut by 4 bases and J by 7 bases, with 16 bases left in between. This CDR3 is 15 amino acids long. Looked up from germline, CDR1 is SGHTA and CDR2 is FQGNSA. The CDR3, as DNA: TGTGCCAGCAGCTCCTCTACCTCGGGGAACGGGGAGCTGTTTTTT. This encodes CASSSSTSGNGELFF.

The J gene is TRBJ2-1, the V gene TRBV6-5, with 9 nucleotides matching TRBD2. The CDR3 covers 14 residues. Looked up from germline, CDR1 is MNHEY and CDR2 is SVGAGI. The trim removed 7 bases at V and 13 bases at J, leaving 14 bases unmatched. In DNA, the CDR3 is TGTGCCAGCACCAACCCCGGCGGGGGGGCTCATCAGTTCTTC. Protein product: CASTNPGGGAHQFF.

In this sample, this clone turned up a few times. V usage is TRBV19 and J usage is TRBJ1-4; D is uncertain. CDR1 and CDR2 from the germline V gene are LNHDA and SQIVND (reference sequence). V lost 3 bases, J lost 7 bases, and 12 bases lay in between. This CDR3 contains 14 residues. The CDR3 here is CASSMRHRREKLFF. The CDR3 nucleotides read TGTGCCAGTAGTATGAGACACCGGCGTGAAAAACTGTTTTTT.

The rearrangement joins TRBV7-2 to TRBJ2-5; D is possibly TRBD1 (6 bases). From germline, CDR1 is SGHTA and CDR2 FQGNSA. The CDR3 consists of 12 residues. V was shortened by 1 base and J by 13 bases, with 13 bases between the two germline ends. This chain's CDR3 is CASSLEWDTAYF. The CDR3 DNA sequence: TGTGCCAGCAGCTTAGAGTGGGACACAGCGTACTTC.

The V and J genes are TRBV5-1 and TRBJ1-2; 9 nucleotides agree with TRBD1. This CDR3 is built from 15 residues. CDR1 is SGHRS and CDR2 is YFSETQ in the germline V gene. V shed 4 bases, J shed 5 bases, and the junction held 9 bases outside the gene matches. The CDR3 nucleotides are TGCGCCAGCAGCCCTCATCGGGGACAGGGATATGGCTACACCTTC. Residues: CASSPHRGQGYGYTF.

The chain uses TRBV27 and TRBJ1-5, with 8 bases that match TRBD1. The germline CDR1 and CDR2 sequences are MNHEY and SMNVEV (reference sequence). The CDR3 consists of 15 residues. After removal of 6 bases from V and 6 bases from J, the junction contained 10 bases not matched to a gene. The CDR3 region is CASSRTGPGGQPQHF. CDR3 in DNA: TGTGCCAGCAGCCGGACAGGGCCGGGCGGTCAGCCCCAGCATTTT.

CDR3 DNA sequence: TGTGCTAGTGGTTTGGACAGGGCAAGTGAGCAGTTCTTC. It codes for CASGLDRASEQFF. The V gene is TRBV12-5, the J gene TRBJ2-1; D is perhaps TRBD1 (6 bases). The length of the CDR3 is 13 residues. V dropped 1 base and J dropped 9 bases, with 10 bases sitting between them. Germline V gene data show CDR1 as LGHNT and CDR2 as FRNRAP.